This TCR beta chain emerged from a study of blood T cell repertoires in COVID-19. Study details: Sources were T cells, B-cell-depleted T cells, or PBMCs; the material itself was cDNA or gDNA.

Original processing methods: Amplified reference gene primers provided the basis for estimating nucleated cell counts. Profiling relied on immunoSEQ multiplex PCR, and the TCRdb table lists in-frame clones only, not all of them. That table gives V, J and clone size, and the DNA gave D and trimming. The table lists some 68,000 clones, 75% to 90% of them singletons. This TCR came from a man aged 50 to 60 with acute or convalescent COVID-19. The sequenced material came from peripheral blood.

CDR3 sequence (DNA): TGCAGTGCTAGTGGAGCACAGGGTAGTTACGTTGGGACGTACTACGAGCAGTACTTC. Translation: CSASGAQGSYVGTYYEQYF. The chain links TRBV20-1 to TRBJ2-7; the D gene is possibly TRBD1 (6 bases). CDR3 length: 19 residues. Germline V gives CDR1 DFQATT, CDR2 SNEGSKA (reference sequence). Trimming pared 3 bases from V and 3 bases from J, leaving 30 bases between.